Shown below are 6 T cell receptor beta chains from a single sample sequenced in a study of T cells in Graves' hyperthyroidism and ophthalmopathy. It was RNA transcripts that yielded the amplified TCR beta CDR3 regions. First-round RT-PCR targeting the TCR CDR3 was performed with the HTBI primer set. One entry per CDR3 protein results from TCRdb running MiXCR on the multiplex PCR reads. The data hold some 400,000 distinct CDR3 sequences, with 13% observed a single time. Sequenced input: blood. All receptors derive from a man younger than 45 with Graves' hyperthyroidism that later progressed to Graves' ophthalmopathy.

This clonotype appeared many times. Here the CDR3 reads CASSQEGFKETQYF. The CDR3 nucleotides read TGTGCCAGCAGCCAAGAAGGGTTTAAAGAGACCCAGTACTTC. V usage is TRBV3-1 and J usage is TRBJ2-5, with D uncertain. CDR1 LGHDT and CDR2 YNNKEL come from the germline V gene (reference sequence). Between the trimmed V and J ends, which lost 0 bases and 3 bases, there was a span of 8 bases. This CDR3 contains 14 residues.

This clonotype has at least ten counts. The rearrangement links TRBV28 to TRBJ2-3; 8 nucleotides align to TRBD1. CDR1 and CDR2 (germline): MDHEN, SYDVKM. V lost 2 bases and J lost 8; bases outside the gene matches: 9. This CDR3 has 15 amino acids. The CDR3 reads CASSLPPGGAGTQYF. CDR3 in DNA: TGTGCCAGCAGTTTACCACCAGGGGGCGCAGGTACGCAGTATTTT.

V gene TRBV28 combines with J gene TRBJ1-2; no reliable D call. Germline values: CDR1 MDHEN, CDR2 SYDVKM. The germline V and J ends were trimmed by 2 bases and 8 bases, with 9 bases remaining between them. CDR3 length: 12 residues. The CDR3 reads CASSLRALGYTF. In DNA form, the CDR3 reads TGTGCCAGCAGTTTAAGGGCCTTGGGCTACACCTTC.

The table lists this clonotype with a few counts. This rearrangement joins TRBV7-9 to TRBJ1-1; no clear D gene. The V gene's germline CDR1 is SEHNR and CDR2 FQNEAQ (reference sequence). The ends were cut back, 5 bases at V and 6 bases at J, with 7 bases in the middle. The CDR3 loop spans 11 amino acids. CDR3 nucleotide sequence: TGTGCCAGCAGCCGAAGGCCTGAAGCTTTCTTT. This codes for CASSRRPEAFF. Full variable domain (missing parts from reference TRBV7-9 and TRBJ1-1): DTGVSQNPRHKITKRGQNVTFRCDPISEHNRLYWYRQTLGQGPEFLTYFQNEAQLEKSRLLSDRFSAERPKGSFSTLEIQRTEQGDSAMYLCASSRRPEAFFGQGTRLTVV.

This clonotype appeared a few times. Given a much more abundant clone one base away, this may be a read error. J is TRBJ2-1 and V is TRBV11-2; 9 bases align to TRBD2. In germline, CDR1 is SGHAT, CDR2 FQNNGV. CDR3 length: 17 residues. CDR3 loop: CASSLELAGGPRNEQSF. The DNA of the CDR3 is TGTGCCAGCAGCTTAGAACTGGCGGGGGGGCCTAGAAATGAGCAGTCCTTC.

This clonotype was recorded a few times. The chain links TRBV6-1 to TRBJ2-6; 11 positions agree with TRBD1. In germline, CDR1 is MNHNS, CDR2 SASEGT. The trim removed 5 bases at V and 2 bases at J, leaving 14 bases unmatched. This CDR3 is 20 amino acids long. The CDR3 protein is CASSSRPLGTGGPGANVLTF. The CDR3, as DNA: TGTGCCAGCAGTAGTAGACCCCTGGGGACAGGGGGTCCTGGGGCCAACGTCCTGACTTTC.